The present T cell receptor beta chain was sequenced within a study of cytomegalovirus exposure and HLA in healthy donors (TCRdb year 2017). Regarding the complete study: In an earlier analysis of some 550 of the donors, 250 to 300 Gb of sequence data and about 110 million unique TCR beta sequences from some 170 million T cells were reported. About 280 gigabases of sequencing data and 91 million or so unique TCR sequences made up an early release that covered some 640 HLA-typed donors. Among the approximately 400 genotyped donors, around 81% belonged to the genetic ancestry cluster associated with self-reported Caucasian donors. The study aimed to test whether cataloging public T cell receptors could reveal signatures of past pathogen exposure. The study used immunosequencing to profile the T cell repertoires of several hundred subjects and linked those repertoires to cytomegalovirus serostatus. A separate validation cohort of roughly 130 different subjects was used in addition to the approximately 640-subject first cohort. The study combined high-throughput TCR immunosequencing, statistical association of individual TCRs with disease status, and machine learning to predict cytomegalovirus infection status. A later analysis re-analyzed previously published TCR beta repertoires from several hundred donors and added high-resolution HLA genotyping to study TCR occurrence patterns. In the later analysis, no new phenotypic data were used to find candidate immune exposures; instead, reliance was placed on TCR beta sequences and their occurrence across donors. To decide whether each TCR beta V gene segment behaved as functional or pseudogenic, an earlier analysis of some 540 of the donors relied on high-throughput TCR beta sequencing. Donor age, sex, ethnicity and CMV serostatus were compiled alongside the repertoire data. Genome-wide SNP genotypes for about 55% of the 666 donors were used in a later genetic analysis, which treated that subset as a discovery cohort. Every discovery cohort repertoire had been produced on one sequencing platform. Class I and class II HLA loci were covered by the typing at four-digit resolution. The number of donors typed differed by locus, with 629-630 for A, B, C, DRB1 and DQB1, roughly 520 for DQA1, over 600 for DPA1, and some 440 for DPB1. Four to six DR-DQ haplotypes were handled as single units for association and clustering, since linkage in the cohort was strong. Across some 400 genotyped donors of the cohort, an average of about 240,000 unique TCR beta nucleotide sequences per donor were sequenced, and around 19% of those sequences were non-productive.

As for this clone: Its antigen is not yet known. The sample holds no much larger clone one base away, and base qualities are not on file.

The cohort comprised under 700 healthy bone marrow donors. Cohort members were all nominally healthy when sampled, although unrecorded immune exposures were likely present. The donor was CMV seronegative and was included in the group of a few hundred seronegative cohort members. Every donor gave a peripheral blood sample, and the peripheral blood mononuclear cells from that sample were used for TCR beta sequencing. The Qiagen DNeasy Blood Extraction Kit was used to extract genomic DNA from the blood cell samples. Points the paper makes about the study in general: At a false discovery rate of 0.05, a later analysis linked 16,951 TCR beta sequences to specific HLA alleles. Several of the top co-occurrence clusters appeared to be linked to parvovirus B19, influenza, CMV and Epstein-Barr virus, according to a later analysis. In vitro tests confirmed that a few of the cytomegalovirus-associated TCR beta chains recognize cytomegalovirus antigens. The authors suggested that the approach could potentially be generalized to other disease states and immunological phenotypes. In this cohort, only TCR beta chains were sequenced, and detectable features were limited by the absence of alpha or paired-chain data. A later analysis found that HLA-associated TCR beta chains were more clonally expanded and had lower generation probabilities than equally common non-associated chains. Because counts were too low, fewer than 20 rarely observed V segments, including chromosome 9 orphons, were excluded from the earlier analysis of some 590 of the donors. V-gene and J-gene trimming of TCR beta chains was associated with a missense DCLRE1C variant in a later genetic analysis, and the association was replicated in an independent cohort. Correlated functional status among segregating V segments might be attributable to linkage disequilibrium, but an unknown experimental factor could not be ruled out. Most TCR sequences were seen in very few donors, while some public TCRs were found in many individuals. Broadly in line with IMGT annotations, most TCR beta V segments showed up in productive rearrangements about 87% or about 30% of the time in an earlier analysis of several hundred of the donors. A further reported finding was that TCR beta sequences accurately predicted the HLA-A and HLA-B alleles for most subjects in the first cohort. Because HLA typing was unavailable for some donors at each locus, only the typed subset was used in association tests. A total of 150 to 200 TCR beta chains were listed by the study as associated with cytomegalovirus. In a later genetic analysis, fewer N-insertions in productive TCRs were reported among donors in an Asian-associated ancestry cluster than the approximately 710-donor mean. A later analysis found that most CMV-associated TCR beta chains appeared HLA-restricted, with HLA associations seemingly driven largely by CMV exposure. The sequencing pipeline was judged likely to have produced a cluster of highly shared sequence variants as a technical artifact. The classifier was reported to diagnose cytomegalovirus status with high specificity and sensitivity in both the original cohort and the validation cohort. The presence/absence analyses assumed that sequencing depth was roughly uniform across donors, and that assumption may not be true. Strong co-occurrence of HLA alleles, especially DR and DQ, made assigning TCR associations to individual alleles difficult. A later analysis found that TCR association rates varied across HLA loci, with DRB1 alleles showing the most associated TCRs and HLA-C alleles the fewest. CMV serostatus was the only immune exposure information available for the cohort.

Receptor libraries were prepared by the immunoSEQ multiplex PCR assay. A mixture of 60 forward primers for TCR Vbeta segments and 13 reverse primers for TCR Jbeta segments was used in the multiplex PCR. The CDR3 region of rearranged TCR beta genes was amplified from genomic DNA by a multiplex PCR assay. Amplified TCR beta libraries were sequenced as 87-base-pair reads on the Illumina HiSeq System. The authors' analysis ran thus. In a later analysis, 77 million or so unique TCR beta chains were counted across the 650 to 750 repertoires, and roughly 11 million of these chains were shared by at least two donors. To remove PCR and sequencing errors, raw reads were error-corrected and collapsed into unique sequences using a nearest-neighbor algorithm that merged closely related sequences. Alignment of CDR3 sequences to IMGT reference sequences was used to assign V, D and J gene segments. For a sequence to be retained, a match of at least six nucleotides to both a V gene segment and a J gene segment was required. Rearrangements were classified as productive when the CDR3 lacked stop codons and remained in frame with V and J, and all other rearrangements were classified as non-productive. Following IMGT convention, CDR3 was defined as the stretch from the second conserved V-encoded cysteine to the conserved J-encoded phenylalanine. The earlier analysis of 587 of the donors excluded sequences that lacked an unambiguous match to a single V gene segment. In an earlier analysis of about 590 of the donors, a V segment was called functional when productive rearrangements were above 56.7%, and segregating when the standard deviation between donors exceeded 5%. A statistical classification framework was built for diagnosing cytomegalovirus status from the catalog of TCR beta chain sequences. In a later analysis, V and J genes were assigned by comparing TCR nucleotide sequences against IMGT/GENE-DB human TR gene sequences. In a later analysis, CDR3 sequences and most-parsimonious VDJ recombination scenarios were assigned using the TCRdist pipeline. A later analysis defined each TCR beta chain by its CDR3 amino acid sequence plus V-gene family, and excluded reads lacking a unique V-gene family. In a later analysis, around 600 highly shared, low-generation-probability nucleotide sequences were removed to address suspected cross-contamination and a sequencing artifact. In a later analysis, a clonal expansion index was calculated for each public chain from normalized within-repertoire ranks of inferred template counts. In a later analysis, generation probabilities were computed using a VDJ recombination model fitted to out-of-frame rearrangements, and the results were checked against IGoR. Hypergeometric tests were used in a later analysis to score TCR-TCR, TCR-HLA and TCR-CMV co-occurrence, with a repertoire-size bias correction applied to the TCR pairs. In a later analysis, false discovery rates were estimated by permuting HLA or CMV assignments 20 times. A later analysis grouped co-occurring TCRs with DBSCAN, adding TCRdist sequence similarity when clustering within HLA-allele-positive subsets. Repertoires with fewer than 30,000 or more than 120,000 public chains, plus five repertoires with anomalous nucleotide sharing, were excluded from co-occurrence clustering. TCRdb provides this immuneACCESS table in a form limited to in-frame rearrangements. Some clones are lacking; in checked studies, under half of them reflect an unresolved V gene, and why the rest are absent is not known. Clonal size and the V and J genes are those of that table, whereas D and trimming came from the DNA. This sample gives about 200,000 clones in total; 86% of them show up just once. The ten largest clones add up to less than 0.35% of the sample.

This TCR was recovered from a woman between 25 and 40 years old in good health and CMV-seronegative. The sequenced sample was PBMCs.

This receptor has the CDR3 CASRDSDLNYEQYF. In nucleotides, the sequence is TGCGCCAGCAGGGACTCAGACTTAAATTACGAGCAGTACTTC. Rearrangement joined TRBV5-1 to TRBJ2-5; perhaps TRBD2 is the D gene, with 5 bases matching. The DNA end favors TRBJ2-7, so the J call may be wrong. Taken from cysteine to phenylalanine, the CDR3 has 14 residues. Only the CDR3 DNA stays, 42 bases, in frame from base 1. According to the germline V gene, CDR1 reads SGHRS and CDR2 reads YFSETQ.